This TCR beta chain stems from a study of T-cell reconstitution after alpha-beta-depleted transplantation in children. Study-wide findings and caveats: By one year post-transplant, T-cell counts and diversity largely arose from T cells that were newly produced.

The V end was cut by 2 bases, the J end by 5 bases, with 17 bases between. This CDR3 comprises 15 residues. Germline loops: CDR1 SGHRS, CDR2 YFSETQ. This clonotype occurred once. Its antigen is currently unknown. For TCRbeta, the library was prepared with unique molecular identifiers. TCRdb passed the PCR reads through MiXCR, listing each CDR3 protein once. The sample records hundreds of thousands of distinct CDR3 sequences, roughly 13% being singletons. The source of this sequence is a male patient between 10 and 17 years old who had a stem cell transplant for acute myeloid leukemia, so the T cells may come from the graft donor. The source was PBMCs, mostly from graft donor cells, collected 360 days after TCRalphabeta/CD19-depleted stem cell transplant. This chain links TRBV5-1 with TRBJ2-7; D might be TRBD1 (6 bases). Written as DNA, the CDR3 is TGCGCCAGCAGCTTTCGTAGTCGGACAGTTCACGAGCAGTACTTC. Its translation: CASSFRSRTVHEQYF.